One and the same sample provided the 24 T cell receptor beta chains below, sequenced in a study of CD4 T cells in lung cancer. No antigen has been assigned to these receptors. Generated by immunoSEQ multiplex PCR, the TCRdb table keeps only in-frame clones and is missing some. This table holds about 1,200 clones, roughly 60% found once. Infiltrating lymphocytes from around 6-12 tumor fragments grew 35 days in roughly 6,200 U/mL IL2. The sample taken for sequencing was cultured cells derived from lung. The receptors derive from a woman aged 60-70 years with non-small cell lung cancer.

This clone was found a few times. This chain links TRBV7-6 with TRBJ1-6; D gene unclear. Germline assignment: CDR1 SGHVS and CDR2 FNYEAQ. This CDR3 has 14 amino acids. Trimming pared 1 base from V and 7 bases from J, leaving 8 bases between. This chain's CDR3 is CASSLDAINSPLHF. CDR3 nucleotides: TGTGCCAGCAGCTTAGACGCGATAAATTCACCCCTCCACTTT.

This clone has just a few counts. J is TRBJ1-1 and V is TRBV7-2; D is ambiguous. CDR3 length: 15 amino acids. Germline V CDR1 and CDR2: SGHTA, FQGNSA. The V and J ends lost 5 bases and 1 base respectively, with 14 bases between them. CDR3 in DNA: TGTGCCAGCAGCCCAGTGTCCCGGCGGAACACTGAAGCTTTCTTT. Its translation: CASSPVSRRNTEAFF.

The rearrangement joins TRBV27 to TRBJ1-1; D gene unclear. The CDR3 runs 13 residues. The V gene lost 5 bases and the J gene lost 4 bases, with 11 bases spanning the gap. In germline, CDR1 is MNHEY, CDR2 SMNVEV (reference sequence). CDR3 loop: CASSPAVGTEAFF. CDR3 DNA sequence: TGTGCCAGCAGTCCTGCGGTTGGCACTGAAGCTTTCTTT.

This clone was counted only a few times. The rearrangement links TRBV27 to TRBJ2-5, with D possibly matching TRBD1 (6 bases). CDR1 and CDR2 (germline): MNHEY, SMNVEV (reference sequence). The V and J ends lost 5 bases and 3 bases respectively, with 16 bases between them. This CDR3 region has 15 residues. CDR3 in amino acids: CASSARGVAEETQYF. The CDR3 DNA sequence: TGTGCCAGCAGTGCCAGGGGAGTGGCCGAAGAGACCCAGTACTTC.

This chain uses TRBV4-1 with TRBJ2-1; 11 nucleotides line up with TRBD2. Trimming at V came to 1 base and at J to 4 bases, leaving 3 bases not matched to a gene. The CDR3 has 16 amino acids. Germline CDR1 and CDR2: MGHRA and YSYEKL. The CDR3 loop is CASSQVAGGLYNEQFF. The CDR3 nucleotides are TGCGCCAGCAGCCAAGTAGCGGGGGGGCTTTACAATGAGCAGTTCTTC.

The table lists this clone with a few counts. The V gene is TRBV4-2, the J gene TRBJ2-7; a weak D match, TRBD2 (6 bases). The germline gives CDR1 LGHNA, CDR2 YNFKEQ. The ends were cut back, 5 bases at V and 6 bases at J, with 14 bases in the middle. The CDR3 is 13 amino acids. CDR3 DNA sequence: TGTGCCAGCAGCTTTGCGGGGAACCTCGAGCAGTACTTC. Protein: CASSFAGNLEQYF.

CDR3 region: CASSRPGQGLSSYEQYF. The CDR3 DNA sequence: TGTGCCAGCAGCCGACCGGGACAGGGGTTATCCTCCTACGAGCAGTACTTC. This chain joins TRBV11-3 and TRBJ2-7; 10 nucleotides align to TRBD1. The CDR3 loop spans 17 amino acids. Germline V gene data show CDR1 as SGHNT and CDR2 as YENEEA. V trimming: 5 bases; J trimming: 0 bases; junction bases outside the gene matches: 10.

The CDR3 DNA sequence: TGTGCCAGCCGAAGGGGCTTCTCCTATAATTCACCCCTCCACTTT. Encoded protein: CASRRGFSYNSPLHF. The chain links TRBV28 to TRBJ1-6, with a weak D call TRBD1 (5 bases). The CDR3 totals 15 residues. The V and J ends lost 8 bases and 0 bases respectively, with 11 bases between them. CDR1 is MDHEN and CDR2 is SYDVKM in the germline V gene.

V is TRBV5-1 and J is TRBJ2-1, with 9 bases fitting TRBD1. The CDR3 totals 15 residues. The V gene end was trimmed by 4 bases and the J gene end by 1 base; junction bases not matched to a gene: 3. The germline CDR1 and CDR2 sequences are SGHRS and YFSETQ. Written as DNA, the CDR3 is TGCGCCAGCAGCCTGGGACAGGGATCCTACAATGAGCAGTTCTTC. Its translation is CASSLGQGSYNEQFF.

This chain uses TRBV6-4 with TRBJ2-1; D is undetermined. The CDR3 contains 15 residues. Germline CDR1 reads MRHNA; CDR2 reads SNTAGT. V was cut by 6 bases and J by 0 bases, with 12 bases left in between. The CDR3 loop is CASSLDPSSYNEQFF. The CDR3 coding sequence is TGTGCCAGCAGCCTCGACCCTAGCTCCTACAATGAGCAGTTCTTC.

The chain combines TRBV13 with TRBJ2-5; a possible D gene is TRBD2 (6 bases). Germline values: CDR1 PRHDT, CDR2 FYEKMQ (reference sequence). CDR3 length: 14 amino acids. V lost 8 bases and J lost 1, with 14 bases in between. This CDR3 reads CASGRGFRQETQYF. In nucleotides, the CDR3 is TGTGCCAGCGGACGGGGGTTCCGCCAAGAGACCCAGTACTTC.

V is TRBV5-4 and J is TRBJ1-1; 10 positions match TRBD1. The germline V gene encodes CDR1 SGHNT and CDR2 YYREEE (reference sequence). J was trimmed by 2 bases and V by 3 bases; bases with no gene match: 4. The CDR3 has 15 amino acids. This CDR3 reads CASSWGQGPNTEAFF. The CDR3 DNA sequence: TGTGCCAGCAGCTGGGGACAGGGGCCAAACACTGAAGCTTTCTTT.

The chain recombines TRBV4-2 with TRBJ2-1; tentative D call: TRBD1 (5 bases). CDR1 is LGHNA, CDR2 YNFKEQ, per germline. This CDR3 has 18 residues. V was trimmed by 1 base and J by 7 bases, leaving 23 bases between them. The CDR3 DNA sequence: TGTGCCAGCAGCCAAGGCCATAAGCCTCCTGCCTCAGGGAATGAGCAGTTCTTC. This sequence encodes CASSQGHKPPASGNEQFF.

The rearrangement links TRBV4-2 to TRBJ2-5, with 9 bases identical to TRBD2. CDR1 is LGHNA, CDR2 YNFKEQ, per germline. This CDR3 is 17 amino acids long. After removal of 0 bases from V and 5 bases from J, the junction contained 10 bases not matched to a gene. CDR3 sequence: CASSQERSGGPTETQYF. As DNA, the CDR3 is TGTGCCAGCAGCCAAGAGCGGAGCGGGGGGCCGACTGAGACCCAGTACTTC.

The CDR3 DNA follows: TGTGCCAGCAGAGGAATGAATGGCTACACCTTC. It yields the protein CASRGMNGYTF. The J gene is TRBJ1-2, the V gene TRBV6-5; D gene ambiguous. The germline V gene encodes CDR1 MNHEY and CDR2 SVGAGI. The CDR3 is 11 amino acids. V lost 6 bases, J lost 6 bases, and 8 bases lay in between.

The CDR3 coding sequence is TGCGCCAGCCGTCGTCTAGCGGGGGGCTCGGATACGCAGTATTTT. This encodes CASRRLAGGSDTQYF. The chain carries TRBV4-1 and TRBJ2-3; 11 bases are shared with TRBD2. The CDR3 has 15 amino acids. Trimming at V came to 8 bases and at J to 6 bases, leaving 10 bases not matched to a gene. Germline V gene lookup returns CDR1 MGHRA and CDR2 YSYEKL.

This clone occurred a few times. The chain carries TRBV6-1 and TRBJ1-2; possibly TRBD1 for D (5 bases). Germline CDR1 is MNHNS and CDR2 is SASEGT. V shed 6 bases and J shed 2 bases, with 10 bases lying between them. CDR3 length: 13 residues. The DNA of the CDR3 is TGTGCCAGCAGCACCGGGGCAAACTATGGCTACACCTTC. Translating gives CASSTGANYGYTF.

CDR3 residues: CSVGQSYGYTF. The CDR3 nucleotides are TGCAGCGTAGGACAGTCCTATGGCTACACCTTC. V gene TRBV29-1 combines with J gene TRBJ1-2, with a weak D call TRBD1 (6 bases). Germline CDR1 SQVTM, CDR2 ANQGSEA. Between the trimmed V and J ends, which lost 6 bases and 4 bases, there was a span of 9 bases. The CDR3 consists of 11 residues. Full variable domain (missing parts from reference TRBV29-1 and TRBJ1-2): SAVISQKPSRDICQRGTSLTIQCQVDSQVTMMFWYRQQPGQSLTLIATANQGSEATYESGFVIDKFPISRPNLTFSTLTVSNMSPEDSSIYLCSVGQSYGYTFGSGTRLTVV.

V and J are TRBV19 and TRBJ1-6, with D perhaps matching TRBD1 (5 bases). The CDR3 spans 17 residues. Trimming removed 3 bases at V and 2 bases at J, with 14 bases between. Germline V lookup: CDR1 LNHDA, CDR2 SQIVND (reference sequence). For the CDR3, the DNA is TGTGCCAGTAGTATGGGGCTGGAATCGACCTATAATTCACCCCTCCACTTT. Translated, it gives CASSMGLESTYNSPLHF.

This chain connects TRBV10-3 to TRBJ1-1, with 7 bases fitting TRBD1. The CDR3 has 15 amino acids. Per the germline V gene, CDR1 is ENHRY and CDR2 is SYGVKD. V shed 4 bases and J 6 bases; nucleotides not matched to a gene: 11. CDR3 sequence (DNA): TGTGCCATCAGTGGAGACAGGGAAACGGTCTCTGAAGCTTTCTTT. Its protein product is CAISGDRETVSEAFF.

The chain employs TRBV2 and TRBJ2-7; no reliable D call. The CDR3 totals 13 residues. The V end was cut by 8 bases, the J end by 5 bases, with 16 bases between. Germline CDR1 SNHLY, CDR2 FYNNEI. This chain's CDR3 is CASDFSPVHEQYF. The CDR3 DNA is TGTGCCAGCGATTTTAGTCCCGTCCACGAGCAGTACTTC.

The chain couples TRBV5-4 to TRBJ2-5; possibly TRBD2 for D (6 bases). TRBJ2-7 matches the DNA end more closely, so the J call is doubtful. In germline, CDR1 is SGHNT, CDR2 YYREEE (reference sequence). The CDR3 sequence is 13 residues long. CDR3 loop: CASSFAGNLEQYF. The CDR3 coding sequence is TGTGCCAGCAGCTTTGCGGGGAACCTCGAGCAGTACTTC.

This clone turned up a few times. The chain recombines TRBV14 with TRBJ1-2, with D maybe TRBD1 (6 bases). Trimming removed 4 bases from V and 6 bases from J, with 12 bases in between. This CDR3 has 13 amino acids. Germline CDR1 is SGHDN and CDR2 is FVKESK. CDR3 DNA: TGTGCCAGCAGCCGCCCAGGGGTGCATGGCTACACCTTC. This codes for CASSRPGVHGYTF.

By sample share, this clone is medium-sized. This chain connects TRBV4-3 to TRBJ1-3; maybe TRBD1 (6 bases). Germline V gene lookup returns CDR1 LGHNA and CDR2 YSLEER. The CDR3 sequence is 17 residues long. V was pared by 0 bases and J by 2 bases, with 14 bases between. CDR3 residues: CASSQDLIQGTGNTIYF. CDR3 nucleotides: TGCGCCAGCAGCCAAGATCTGATCCAGGGGACTGGAAACACCATATATTTT.